This passage covers 14 T cell receptor beta chains from one sample sequenced in a study of regulatory T cells in long-lasting Graves disease. Described time point: newly diagnosed GD, antithyroid drugs for less than 3 months. Construction of the TCR library relied on RNA isolated from PBMCs. HTBI primers from iRepertoire and Arm-PCR of CDR3 regions yielded the TCR beta libraries. TCRdb reprocessed the multiplex PCR reads via MiXCR and lists one record per CDR3 protein. The sample consists of around 360,000 distinct CDR3 sequences, around 16% of them appearing once. This same sample was also taken into another study, of T cells in Graves' hyperthyroidism and ophthalmopathy.

The sample in question was peripheral blood mononuclear cells (PBMCs), obtained at new diagnosis, from a patient treated with antithyroid drugs. The receptors here all came from a woman aged 18-30 years with Graves disease.

Concerning this clonotype: A much bigger clone sits one base away, suggesting this may be a read error. The gene calls are TRBV28 and TRBJ1-5; D is possibly TRBD1 (5 bases). Trimming left V 7 bases short and J 2 bases short, with 15 bases between. This CDR3 region has 15 residues. Germline assignment: CDR1 MDHEN and CDR2 SYDVKM. DNA of the CDR3: TGTGCCAGCAACAAACTAAGGGGAGGCAATCAGCCCCAGCATTTT. Amino acids: CASNKLRGGNQPQHF.

This clonotype was detected many times. The chain employs TRBV30 and TRBJ2-2; maybe TRBD2 (6 bases). The CDR3 extends over 14 amino acids. Germline V gives CDR1 GTSNPN, CDR2 SVGIG (reference sequence). V was shortened by 0 bases and J by 5 bases, with 10 bases between the two germline ends. CDR3 protein: CAWSVLEGTGELFF. CDR3 coding DNA: TGTGCCTGGAGTGTACTGGAGGGGACCGGGGAGCTGTTTTTT. Full variable domain (missing parts from reference TRBV30 and TRBJ2-2): SQTIHQWPATLVQPVGSPLSLECTVEGTSNPNLYWYRQAAGRGLQLLFYSVGIGQISSEVPQNLSASRPQDRQFILSSKKLLLSDSGFYLCAWSVLEGTGELFFGEGSRLTVL.

This clonotype has only a few counts. This chain links TRBV30 with TRBJ2-5, with 9 bases lining up with TRBD2. V trimming: 0 bases; J trimming: 5 bases; junction bases outside the gene matches: 10. The CDR3 is made up of 16 amino acids. Germline V CDR1 and CDR2: GTSNPN, SVGIG (reference sequence). The CDR3 sequence: CAWSVGLAGARETQYF. The CDR3 DNA is TGTGCCTGGAGTGTCGGATTAGCGGGAGCCCGGGAGACCCAGTACTTC.

The V call is TRBV20-1, the J call TRBJ1-6; TRBD1 aligns across 7 bases. The germline V gene has CDR1 DFQATT and CDR2 SNEGSKA (reference sequence). After removal of 0 bases from V and 9 bases from J, the junction contained 11 bases not matched to a gene. This CDR3 comprises 16 residues. The CDR3 loop is CSAREFDDREGSPLHF. CDR3 sequence (DNA): TGCAGTGCTAGAGAATTCGACGACAGGGAGGGTTCACCCCTCCACTTT.

This clonotype was recorded many times. The genes are TRBV30 and TRBJ1-3, with D unclear. V was shortened by 4 bases and J by 2 bases, with 9 bases between the two germline ends. The CDR3 extends over 13 amino acids. Germline CDR1 GTSNPN, CDR2 SVGIG (reference sequence). As DNA, the CDR3 is TGTGCCTGGACTAAAAGTCCTGGAAACACCATATATTTT. It translates to CAWTKSPGNTIYF.

This rearrangement joins TRBV11-2 to TRBJ2-7, with 11 bases lining up with TRBD2. J lost 5 bases, V lost 5 bases, and 11 bases had no gene match. Germline CDR1 and CDR2: SGHAT and FQNNGV. This CDR3 is built from 16 residues. This CDR3 reads CASSTTLAGVINEQYF. CDR3 nucleotides: TGTGCCAGCAGCACTACACTAGCGGGAGTAATTAACGAGCAGTACTTC. Full variable domain (outside the CDR3, taken from reference TRBV11-2 and TRBJ2-7): EAGVAQSPRYKIIEKRQSVAFWCNPISGHATLYWYQQILGQGPKLLIQFQNNGVVDDSQLPKDRFSAERLKGVDSTLKIQPAKLEDSAVYLCASSTTLAGVINEQYFGPGTRLTVT.

This chain joins TRBV2 and TRBJ1-1; a weak D match, TRBD1 (6 bases). The CDR3 runs to 13 residues. V lost 4 bases and J 12 bases, leaving 18 bases between the germline ends. CDR1 is SNHLY and CDR2 is FYNNEI in the germline V gene. The CDR3: CASSGGQGSTTFF. The CDR3 DNA sequence: TGTGCCAGCAGTGGAGGGCAGGGGAGTACGACTTTCTTT.

This clonotype has only a few counts. The chain links TRBV4-1 to TRBJ1-5; D might be TRBD1 (6 bases). Germline V lookup: CDR1 MGHRA, CDR2 YSYEKL. V lost 2 bases and J lost 6, with 20 bases in between. The CDR3 consists of 17 residues. CDR3 sequence reads: CASSQTSGTSFFQPQHF. DNA of the CDR3: TGCGCCAGCAGCCAAACCTCCGGGACATCGTTCTTTCAGCCCCAGCATTTT.

The chain carries TRBV20-1 and TRBJ1-2; D call uncertain. Germline V gene sequence: CDR1 DFQATT, CDR2 SNEGSKA (reference sequence). This CDR3 comprises 14 residues. Here the CDR3 reads CGSKEGGLEYGYTF. DNA for the CDR3: TGCGGTTCAAAGGAGGGTGGCCTTGAGTATGGCTACACCTTC.

This clonotype was recorded at least ten times. The CDR3 DNA reads TGTGCCAGCAGCCTAGCTCTGGGAGGGATGAACACTGAAGCTTTCTTT. It yields the protein CASSLALGGMNTEAFF. The rearrangement links TRBV5-5 to TRBJ1-1; no reliable D call. Trimming took 4 bases from V and 0 from J, leaving 16 bases between them. Germline V gene data show CDR1 as SGHKS and CDR2 as YYEKEE (reference sequence). The CDR3 consists of 16 residues.

In its sample, this clonotype was seen many times. The V and J genes are TRBV6-1 and TRBJ1-5, with D uncertain. V lost 8 bases and J 0 bases, leaving 17 bases between the germline ends. This CDR3 comprises 16 residues. In germline, CDR1 is MNHNS, CDR2 SASEGT. CDR3 coding DNA: TGTGCCAGCCCCGGACCGATGATTTATAGCAATCAGCCCCAGCATTTT. This sequence encodes CASPGPMIYSNQPQHF.

The rearrangement links TRBV18 to TRBJ2-3; 7 bases line up with TRBD1. The CDR3 totals 14 residues. Germline loops: CDR1 KGHSH, CDR2 LQKENI. Trimming at V came to 3 bases and at J to 5 bases, leaving 5 bases not matched to a gene. The DNA of the CDR3 is TGTGCCAGCTCACCTCGCCGGACAGGAGATACGCAGTATTTT. Protein sequence: CASSPRRTGDTQYF.

The V call is TRBV28, the J call TRBJ2-7; the match to TRBD1 covers 10 bases. Germline loops: CDR1 MDHEN, CDR2 SYDVKM. CDR3 length equals 15 residues. V was clipped by 6 bases and J by 2 bases; unmatched bases: 7. As DNA, the CDR3 is TGTGCCAGCAGCCAGGACAGGGGGAGTCCCTACGAGCAGTACTTC. This codes for CASSQDRGSPYEQYF.

This clonotype was observed at least ten times. The chain recombines TRBV6-1 with TRBJ2-6; 12 nucleotides line up with TRBD1. This CDR3 comprises 17 residues. Germline CDR1 is MNHNS and CDR2 is SASEGT. Trimming at V came to 7 bases and at J to 3 bases, leaving 7 bases not matched to a gene. In DNA form, the CDR3 reads TGTGCCAGCACCACCGGGACAGGGGGCTATGGGGCCAACGTCCTGACTTTC. As protein: CASTTGTGGYGANVLTF.